This T cell receptor (beta chain) was recovered during a study of PD-L1 blockade in urothelial cancer. Sample time point: pretreatment peripheral blood. Sequencing was performed with immunoSEQ multiplex PCR; in TCRdb, only in-frame clones are kept and a portion is missing. The table has over 35,000 clones, approximately 89% seen once. This TCR was sampled from a woman aged 55 to 70 with urothelial cancer. Here the sequenced sample was PBMCs, taken around atezolizumab (anti-PD-L1) treatment.

CDR3 nucleotide sequence: TGCAGCGTTGAGAGGAGGACGAACACCGGGGAGCTGTTTTTT. Protein product: CSVERRTNTGELFF. This sequence joins TRBV29-1 and TRBJ2-2, with D perhaps matching TRBD2 (5 bases). Germline CDR1 reads SQVTM; CDR2 reads ANQGSEA. Trimming left V 3 bases short and J 0 bases short, with 8 bases between. This CDR3 has 14 amino acids.